These 14 T cell receptor beta chains originate from one sample sequenced in a study of cytomegalovirus exposure and HLA in healthy donors. The PCR ran on 60 Vbeta and 13 Jbeta primers. Sequencing used immunoSEQ multiplex PCR; TCRdb keeps in-frame clones, though not all of them. Of over 150,000 clones listed, 80% are singletons. Sequenced: PBMCs. All receptors come from a man aged 25 to 40 in good health and CMV-seropositive.

This clone was seen repeatedly, ten times or more. This chain joins TRBV25-1 and TRBJ2-5; unclear D gene. V dropped 4 bases and J dropped 2 bases, with 8 bases sitting between them. CDR3 size: 13 residues. Germline assignment: CDR1 MGHDK and CDR2 SYGVNS. In DNA form, the CDR3 reads TGTGCCAGCAGTGCACAAGCGCAAGAGACCCAGTACTTC. The encoded protein is CASSAQAQETQYF.

The chain uses TRBV5-4 and TRBJ2-5; D is possibly TRBD1 (6 bases). Trimming left V 3 bases short and J 3 bases short, with 15 bases between. The CDR3 spans 15 residues. The germline CDR1 and CDR2 sequences are SGHNT and YYREEE (reference sequence). CDR3 amino acids: CASSSARGAEETQYF. CDR3 DNA sequence: TGTGCCAGCAGCTCGGCCAGGGGCGCAGAAGAGACCCAGTACTTC.

The J gene is TRBJ2-7, the V gene TRBV7-2, with TRBD1 identical over 8 bases. The length of the CDR3 is 13 residues. Germline loops: CDR1 SGHTA, CDR2 FQGNSA. V dropped 5 bases and J dropped 6; count of bases not matched to a gene: 6. The CDR3 here is CASSRTGQGEQYF. In DNA, the CDR3 is TGTGCCAGCAGCAGGACAGGGCAGGGCGAGCAGTACTTC.

This sequence joins TRBV2 and TRBJ1-5; D remains unclear. Germline lookup yields CDR1 SNHLY and CDR2 FYNNEI. The CDR3 loop spans 16 amino acids. The V and J ends lost 2 bases and 2 bases respectively, with 13 bases between them. The CDR3 DNA reads TGTGCCAGCAGTGAATTTATTCCCCCGGGCAATCAGCCCCAGCATTTT. Its protein product is CASSEFIPPGNQPQHF.

This chain connects TRBV6-6 to TRBJ2-1; TRBD1 aligns across 7 bases. This CDR3 contains 14 residues. CDR1 is MNHNY, CDR2 SVGAGI, per germline (reference sequence). Losses at the gene ends were 11 bases for V and 9 bases for J; bases not matched to a gene: 16. The CDR3 coding sequence is TGTGCCGGATCACACGGAAACAGGGGAAGTGAGCAGTTCTTC. As protein: CAGSHGNRGSEQFF.

CDR3 amino acids: CASSLARPLAGVRWEQYF. The DNA for the CDR3 is TGTGCCAGCAGCTTAGCGAGGCCGCTAGCGGGAGTTCGATGGGAGCAGTACTTC. The V call is TRBV7-8, the J call TRBJ2-7; TRBD2 matches at 10 bases. Germline V gives CDR1 SGHVS, CDR2 FQNEAQ. Unmatched junction bases numbered 15, after V lost 0 bases and J lost 7 bases. The CDR3 runs 18 residues.

J is TRBJ2-3 and V is TRBV6-1, with 10 bases aligning to TRBD2. V lost 4 bases to trimming and J lost 3 bases; unmatched junction nucleotides: 1. CDR3 length equals 14 residues. The germline V gene has CDR1 MNHNS and CDR2 SASEGT. The CDR3 reads CASSAGLATDTQYF. The CDR3 nucleotides are TGTGCCAGCAGTGCGGGACTAGCGACAGATACGCAGTATTTT.

The chain carries TRBV19 and TRBJ1-5, with unresolved D. Germline V gene sequence: CDR1 LNHDA, CDR2 SQIVND (reference sequence). This CDR3 has 12 residues. The V end was cut by 6 bases, the J end by 3 bases, with 6 bases between. CDR3 coding DNA: TGTGCCAGTAGCCCTCTCAATCAGCCCCAGCATTTT. Amino acids: CASSPLNQPQHF.

The chain uses TRBV7-9 and TRBJ1-1; 7 nucleotides agree with TRBD1. The CDR3 length is 15 residues. V trimming: 1 base; J trimming: 1 base; junction bases outside the gene matches: 3. Germline V gene lookup returns CDR1 SEHNR and CDR2 FQNEAQ (reference sequence). CDR3 sequence reads: CASSLGGQPNTEAFF. The CDR3 DNA is TGTGCCAGCAGCTTAGGGGGACAGCCGAACACTGAAGCTTTCTTT.

The CDR3 loop reads CASSLEAGGDYNEQFF. The DNA for the CDR3 is TGCGCCAGCAGCTTGGAGGCGGGGGGGGATTACAATGAGCAGTTCTTC. V and J are TRBV5-1 and TRBJ2-1; 9 bases line up with TRBD2. Germline trimming cut 0 bases from V and 4 bases from J; bases unmatched to any gene: 5. CDR1 SGHRS and CDR2 YFSETQ come from the germline V gene. The CDR3 sequence is 16 residues long.

The table lists this clone with a count of one. The J gene is TRBJ2-1, the V gene TRBV29-1; D uncertain. V lost 6 bases to trimming and J lost 6 bases, with 12 bases between them. Germline loops: CDR1 SQVTM, CDR2 ANQGSEA. CDR3 length: 12 amino acids. CDR3 in amino acids: CSVTPSSNEQFF. CDR3 nucleotides: TGCAGCGTGACCCCTAGTAGCAATGAGCAGTTCTTC.

The rearrangement links TRBV11-1 to TRBJ2-3; 11 bases map to TRBD2. V was clipped by 1 base and J by 4 bases; unmatched bases: 4. Per the germline V gene, CDR1 is SGHAT and CDR2 is FQDESV (reference sequence). CDR3 length: 16 amino acids. CDR3 DNA sequence: TGTGCCAGCAGCTTAGAACTAGCGGGAGCGCCAGATACGCAGTATTTT. It codes for CASSLELAGAPDTQYF.

About this clone itself: The sample carries other DNA sequences with the same CDR3. V usage is TRBV29-1 and J usage is TRBJ2-1, with 9 nucleotides matching TRBD2. This CDR3 is built from 15 residues. Germline CDR1 reads SQVTM; CDR2 reads ANQGSEA. V lost 4 bases and J lost 4; bases outside the gene matches: 8. The chain's CDR3 is CSVVGLAGYYNEQFF. CDR3 bases: TGCAGCGTTGTAGGGCTAGCGGGGTATTACAATGAGCAGTTCTTC.

The chain has TRBV28 and TRBJ1-3; 8 bases map to TRBD1. Germline V gene data show CDR1 as MDHEN and CDR2 as SYDVKM. After removal of 6 bases from V and 1 base from J, the junction contained 2 bases not matched to a gene. The CDR3 is 14 amino acids. The CDR3 DNA sequence: TGTGCCAGCAGACGGACAGGGTCTGGAAACACCATATATTTT. It yields the protein CASRRTGSGNTIYF.